The 11 T cell receptor beta chains below all came from one sample that was sequenced in a study of early T cells in non-severe SARS-CoV-2 infection. TCRdb analysed the 5' RACE reads with MiXCR anew, one entry per CDR3 protein. The sample includes 49,000 or so distinct CDR3 sequences, around 6.5% of them seen just once. The sequencing used whole blood, collected at baseline. Every receptor here comes from an adult who was a healthcare worker with PCR-confirmed SARS-CoV-2 infection or an uninfected control (not recorded which).

This clonotype has more than one count but fewer than ten. The CDR3 coding sequence is TGCGCCAGCAGCTTGGACAGGGGTCCCGGCGAGCAGTACTTC. Protein sequence: CASSLDRGPGEQYF. V and J are TRBV5-1 and TRBJ2-7; 7 positions agree with TRBD1. The germline CDR1 and CDR2 sequences are SGHRS and YFSETQ. The CDR3 loop spans 14 amino acids. With V trimmed by 0 bases and J by 6 bases, 6 bases remained unmatched.

A note on this clonotype: The germline gene is not matched at one end of the junction; a read error may be the cause. The chain carries TRBV19 and TRBJ2-7, with 8 nucleotides matching TRBD1. CDR3 length: 14 residues. CDR1 and CDR2 (germline): LNHDA, SQIVND (reference sequence). CDR3 sequence (DNA): TGTGGCAGTAGTGCTCGACAGGGGACCTACGAGCAGTACTTC. It translates to CGSSARQGTYEQYF.

The table lists this clonotype with many counts. The chain couples TRBV7-9 to TRBJ1-2; a weak D match, TRBD1 (5 bases). The V gene's germline CDR1 is SEHNR and CDR2 FQNEAQ (reference sequence). V was shortened by 1 base and J by 6 bases, with 21 bases between the two germline ends. This CDR3 has 17 amino acids. The CDR3 sequence: CASSLVVRDHQTDGYTF. CDR3 DNA sequence: TGTGCCAGCAGCTTAGTTGTTCGGGACCATCAAACGGATGGCTACACCTTC.

This clonotype was picked up a small number of times. The rearrangement links TRBV29-1 to TRBJ1-1; no reliable D call. Germline V gene sequence: CDR1 SQVTM, CDR2 ANQGSEA. V lost 7 bases, J lost 0 bases, and 12 bases lay in between. CDR3 length equals 13 residues. This CDR3 reads CSADNNVNTEAFF. The CDR3 nucleotides are TGCAGCGCTGATAACAACGTGAACACTGAAGCTTTCTTT.

In this sample, this clonotype turned up a few times. The chain recombines TRBV9 with TRBJ2-1; 11 nucleotides agree with TRBD1. This CDR3 region has 15 residues. V lost 4 bases to trimming and J lost 7 bases; unmatched junction nucleotides: 7. Looked up from germline, CDR1 is SGDLS and CDR2 is YYNGEE. In DNA form, the CDR3 reads TGTGCCAGCAGCCGAAATGGACAGGGGGCGAATGAGCAGTTCTTC. Its translation is CASSRNGQGANEQFF.

This clonotype appeared many times. The V gene is TRBV4-3, the J gene TRBJ1-2; no definite D call. CDR1 LGHNA and CDR2 YSLEER come from the germline V gene. V was pared by 3 bases and J by 0 bases, with 11 bases between. The CDR3 is 15 amino acids. CDR3 protein: CASSHRPGTNYGYTF. The CDR3 bases are TGCGCCAGCAGCCATAGACCTGGAACTAACTATGGCTACACCTTC.

This clonotype turned up a few times. The V and J genes are TRBV29-1 and TRBJ1-2; 10 bases are shared with TRBD1. Trimming cost V 2 bases and J 5 bases; bases outside gene matches: 5. Germline V gives CDR1 SQVTM, CDR2 ANQGSEA. This CDR3 region has 14 residues. The CDR3 is CSVEREDRGYGYTF. In nucleotides, the CDR3 is TGCAGCGTTGAACGGGAGGACAGGGGGTATGGCTACACCTTC. Full variable domain (remainder filled in from reference TRBV29-1 and TRBJ1-2): SAVISQKPSRDICQRGTSLTIQCQVDSQVTMMFWYRQQPGQSLTLIATANQGSEATYESGFVIDKFPISRPNLTFSTLTVSNMSPEDSSIYLCSVEREDRGYGYTFGSGTRLTVV.

This clonotype appeared a few times. The V call is TRBV7-2, the J call TRBJ1-1, with 8 bases fitting TRBD1. This CDR3 is built from 14 residues. Germline-derived CDR1 and CDR2 are SGHTA and FQGNSA. Unmatched junction bases numbered 6, after V lost 5 bases and J lost 4 bases. The CDR3 spells CASSPGQGVTEAFF. Written as DNA, the CDR3 is TGTGCCAGCAGCCCCGGACAGGGAGTCACTGAAGCTTTCTTT.

In its sample, this clonotype was seen a few times. Germline is not matched at one junction end, which may reflect a read error. The chain couples TRBV7-7 to TRBJ2-7; D possibly corresponds to TRBD1 (6 bases). Germline CDR1 is SSHAT and CDR2 is FNYEAQ (reference sequence). The CDR3 totals 14 residues. CDR3 protein: CASRHRDTTYEQYF. The CDR3 DNA reads TGTGCTAGCAGACACCGGGACACCACCTACGAGCAGTACTTC.

The chain combines TRBV6-2 or TRBV6-3 with TRBJ2-1, with D tentatively TRBD2 (6 bases). Germline V gene sequence: CDR1 MNHEY, CDR2 SVGEGT. V was trimmed by 4 bases and J by 9 bases, leaving 22 bases between them. This CDR3 is 16 amino acids long. The CDR3 nucleotides read TGTGCCAGCAGTTTCCTAAGGGCGGGGCTCTCGTTTGAGCAGTTCTTC. Protein: CASSFLRAGLSFEQFF.

This clonotype was observed a handful of times. V gene TRBV6-5 combines with J gene TRBJ2-1; 8 bases are shared with TRBD2. CDR1 and CDR2 from the germline V gene are MNHEY and SVGAGI. V was clipped by 4 bases and J by 1 base; unmatched bases: 6. The CDR3 spans 16 residues. The CDR3 sequence: CASSWDGGASYNEQFF. DNA of the CDR3: TGTGCCAGCAGTTGGGACGGGGGGGCATCCTACAATGAGCAGTTCTTC.